These 17 T cell receptor beta chains originate from one sample sequenced in a study of T-cell reconstitution after alpha-beta-depleted transplantation in children. Preparation of the TCRbeta library used unique molecular identifiers. MiXCR, run by TCRdb on the PCR reads, gives a single entry per CDR3 protein. The sample has fewer than 550,000 distinct CDR3 sequences; about a tenth are singletons. The material sequenced was PBMCs from the stem cell graft donor, taken from the stem cell graft. The receptors originated from a human donor who donated a stem cell graft to a child with acute myeloid leukemia.

The V and J genes are TRBV5-6 and TRBJ2-1, with 8 bases matching TRBD1. Germline V gene data show CDR1 as SGHDT and CDR2 as YYEEEE. V gave up 4 bases and J gave up 1 base; unmatched junction bases: 7. The CDR3 is 16 residues long. CDR3 nucleotide sequence: TGTGCCAGCAGCCCCGACAGGGGTAGATCCTACAATGAGCAGTTCTTC. This translates into CASSPDRGRSYNEQFF.

The chain has TRBV29-1 and TRBJ2-2; the D gene is possibly TRBD2 (6 bases). The V end was cut by 7 bases, the J end by 8 bases, with 14 bases between. The CDR3 contains 12 residues. From germline, CDR1 is SQVTM and CDR2 ANQGSEA. CDR3 sequence reads: CSGGLHGGELFF. The CDR3 nucleotides are TGCAGCGGGGGACTTCATGGTGGGGAGCTGTTTTTT.

The sample holds a few counts of this clonotype. The chain couples TRBV29-1 to TRBJ2-1; D might be TRBD2 (7 bases). The V end was cut by 4 bases, the J end by 7 bases, with 14 bases between. The CDR3 consists of 13 residues. Germline V gene sequence: CDR1 SQVTM, CDR2 ANQGSEA. CDR3 coding DNA: TGCAGCGTTGTGGGGGGGGCACGTAATGAGCAGTTCTTC. It is translated as CSVVGGARNEQFF.

The sample holds many counts of this clonotype. The chain joins TRBV16 to TRBJ1-1; D possibly corresponds to TRBD1 (6 bases). Germline V gene lookup returns CDR1 KGHSY and CDR2 FQNENV. The V and J ends lost 4 bases and 11 bases respectively, with 14 bases between them. The length of the CDR3 is 12 residues. For the CDR3, the DNA is TGTGCCAGCAGCCTCAGGGGCCGGGGGGCTTTCTTT. Residues: CASSLRGRGAFF.

This clonotype was seen once. The chain combines TRBV7-2 with TRBJ1-3; D perhaps matches TRBD1 (5 bases). The CDR3 extends over 16 amino acids. CDR1 and CDR2 from the germline V gene are SGHTA and FQGNSA. Trimming removed 1 base at V and 0 bases at J, with 10 bases between. CDR3 sequence: CASSLGAGTSGNTIYF. The CDR3 bases are TGTGCCAGCAGCTTAGGTGCGGGGACCTCTGGAAACACCATATATTTT.

This clonotype occurred a few times. This chain connects TRBV7-9 to TRBJ2-1; 11 nucleotides align to TRBD2. CDR3 length equals 15 residues. V shed 0 bases and J 7 bases; nucleotides not matched to a gene: 2. Germline V gives CDR1 SEHNR, CDR2 FQNEAQ (reference sequence). The CDR3 reads CASSLATSGVNEQFF. The CDR3 coding sequence is TGTGCCAGCAGCTTAGCGACTAGCGGGGTTAATGAGCAGTTCTTC. The full variable domain, in which reference TRBV7-9 and TRBJ2-1 provide the parts outside the CDR3, is DTGVSQNPRHKITKRGQNVTFRCDPISEHNRLYWYRQTLGQGPEFLTYFQNEAQLEKSRLLSDRFSAERPKGSFSTLEIQRTEQGDSAMYLCASSLATSGVNEQFFGPGTRLTVL.

J is TRBJ1-2 and V is TRBV5-5; maybe TRBD1 (5 bases). This CDR3 contains 13 residues. V dropped 0 bases and J dropped 10 bases, with 13 bases sitting between them. Germline values: CDR1 SGHKS, CDR2 YYEKEE (reference sequence). The chain's CDR3 is CASSLEDKPSYTF. The CDR3 DNA reads as TGTGCCAGCAGCTTGGAGGACAAGCCCTCCTACACCTTC.

The chain employs TRBV11-3 and TRBJ2-2; 11 bases align to TRBD1. With V trimmed by 5 bases and J by 7 bases, 6 bases remained unmatched. The CDR3 length is 15 residues. The germline gives CDR1 SGHNT, CDR2 YENEEA. The CDR3 here is CASSAGQGAYGELFF. CDR3 DNA: TGTGCCAGCAGCGCTGGACAGGGGGCGTACGGGGAGCTGTTTTTT.

The chain employs TRBV5-1 and TRBJ2-3, with TRBD1 matching over 12 bases. CDR1 and CDR2 (germline): SGHRS, YFSETQ. The CDR3 covers 18 residues. The trim removed 0 bases at V and 2 bases at J, leaving 7 bases unmatched. CDR3 sequence: CASSLDGTGGRATDTQYF. The CDR3 nucleotides read TGCGCCAGCAGCTTGGATGGGACAGGGGGCAGAGCCACAGATACGCAGTATTTT.

The J gene is TRBJ1-5, the V gene TRBV29-1; no definite D call. The CDR3 extends over 13 amino acids. Germline V CDR1 and CDR2: SQVTM, ANQGSEA. The V end was cut by 4 bases, the J end by 4 bases, with 11 bases between. CDR3 DNA: TGCAGCGTTGCTTTCCAGGCGAATCAGCCCCAGCATTTT. This gives the protein CSVAFQANQPQHF.

The J gene is TRBJ1-4, the V gene TRBV5-1; TRBD1 might be the D (5 bases). The CDR3 length is 16 residues. Trimming took 4 bases from V and 3 from J, leaving 16 bases between them. In germline, CDR1 is SGHRS, CDR2 YFSETQ. CDR3 in DNA: TGCGCCAGCAGCCCGGGGCCCAGACGTTCTAATGAAAAACTGTTTTTT. This sequence encodes CASSPGPRRSNEKLFF.

The chain carries TRBV6-1 and TRBJ1-1, with D possibly matching TRBD1 (6 bases). Germline V gene data show CDR1 as MNHNS and CDR2 as SASEGT. The CDR3 is 13 amino acids. Trimming left V 6 bases short and J 11 bases short, with 19 bases between. CDR3: CASSRPGAVEAFF. The CDR3 region has the DNA TGTGCCAGCAGCCGCCCGGGGGCCGTAGAGGCTTTCTTT.

The chain links TRBV19 to TRBJ2-1; 7 positions match TRBD2. Looked up from germline, CDR1 is LNHDA and CDR2 is SQIVND (reference sequence). The length of the CDR3 is 16 residues. After removal of 5 bases from V and 4 bases from J, the junction contained 11 bases not matched to a gene. The CDR3 here is CASSVLAVLHYNEQFF. The CDR3 DNA follows: TGTGCCAGTAGTGTCCTAGCGGTGCTTCATTACAATGAGCAGTTCTTC.

This clonotype was seen more than once but under ten times. The DNA of the CDR3 is TGTGCCAGCAGCATATCGGGACAGGAGTCCTACGAGCAGTACGTC. This gives the protein CASSISGQESYEQYV. The J gene is TRBJ2-7, the V gene TRBV7-8, with 8 bases aligning to TRBD1. The junction had 7 bases not matched to a gene; V was cut back by 5 bases and J by 1 base. The germline CDR1 and CDR2 sequences are SGHVS and FQNEAQ. This CDR3 spans 15 amino acids.

This clonotype was counted between two and nine times. This sequence joins TRBV7-2 and TRBJ2-1, with D perhaps matching TRBD1 (7 bases). The CDR3 totals 15 residues. The V gene's germline CDR1 is SGHTA and CDR2 FQGNSA. Trimming removed 6 bases from V and 7 bases from J, with 19 bases in between. The CDR3 reads CASRGGAGSGNEQFF. DNA for the CDR3: TGTGCCAGCAGAGGGGGCGCGGGATCAGGGAATGAGCAGTTCTTC.

The gene calls are TRBV7-2 and TRBJ1-1, with D perhaps matching TRBD1 (6 bases). Germline loops: CDR1 SGHTA, CDR2 FQGNSA. V lost 1 base and J lost 7, with 19 bases in between. CDR3 length: 16 residues. CDR3 in amino acids: CASSLEGGQGYGEAFF. The CDR3 nucleotides are TGTGCCAGCAGCTTAGAAGGGGGGCAGGGGTACGGTGAAGCTTTCTTT.

This clonotype was counted at least ten times. The chain has TRBV5-1 and TRBJ2-6; 11 nucleotides agree with TRBD1. The CDR3 contains 18 residues. V was clipped by 4 bases and J by 1 base; unmatched bases: 7. Germline V gene lookup returns CDR1 SGHRS and CDR2 YFSETQ. The CDR3: CASSLTGTGGSGANVLTF. CDR3 nucleotide sequence: TGCGCCAGCAGCCTAACCGGGACAGGGGGTTCTGGGGCCAACGTCCTGACTTTC. The entire variable domain, with the rest obtained from reference TRBV5-1 and TRBJ2-6, is as follows: KAGVTQTPRYLIKTRGQQVTLSCSPISGHRSVSWYQQTPGQGLQFLFEYFSETQRNKGNFPGRFSGRQFSNSRSEMNVSTLELGDSALYLCASSLTGTGGSGANVLTFGAGSRLTVL.